The rows below give T cell receptor beta chains drawn from one sample of a study of blood T cell repertoires in COVID-19. The data were produced by immunoSEQ multiplex PCR, yet TCRdb's version contains in-frame clones alone and is incomplete. Here the sample spans about 280,000 clones, around 80% being singletons. The sequencing sample was made of PBMCs or T cells enriched from blood (not recorded which). The receptors originated from a man in his forties who had been exposed to COVID-19. The CDR3 runs from the conserved cysteine through the conserved F or W. The order of the fields is D gene, J gene, clone size, V gene, CDR3 protein, CDR3 DNA. A D gene is named only where the DNA matches it firmly. The size field is filled for only some rows; it gives once, few, many or a size class.

d_call: -
j_call: TRBJ1-2
clone_size: few
v_call: TRBV4-1
cdr3_aa: CASSPTENRYGYTF
cdr3_nt: TGCGCCAGCAGCCCGACAGAGAACCGCTATGGCTACACCTTC

d_call: TRBD1
j_call: TRBJ1-1
clone_size: -
v_call: TRBV30
cdr3_aa: CAWRYPGGGRMNTEAFF
cdr3_nt: TGTGCCTGGAGGTATCCAGGGGGCGGAAGAATGAACACTGAAGCTTTCTTT

d_call: -
j_call: TRBJ2-7
clone_size: -
v_call: TRBV3-1/TRBV3-2
cdr3_aa: CASSQDPRGAYEQYF
cdr3_nt: TGTGCCAGCAGCCAAGATCCCAGGGGAGCCTACGAGCAGTACTTC

d_call: TRBD1
j_call: TRBJ1-4
clone_size: -
v_call: TRBV5-1
cdr3_aa: CASSLRQGPPNEKLFF
cdr3_nt: TGCGCCAGCAGCTTGAGACAGGGACCTCCTAATGAAAAACTGTTTTTT

d_call: -
j_call: TRBJ1-5
clone_size: -
v_call: TRBV7-2
cdr3_aa: CASSPVGNSNQPQHF
cdr3_nt: TGTGCCAGCAGCCCAGTCGGGAATAGCAATCAGCCCCAGCATTTT

d_call: -
j_call: TRBJ1-5
clone_size: -
v_call: TRBV15
cdr3_aa: CATSRATVDPYDRRGQPQHF
cdr3_nt: TGTGCCACCAGCAGAGCTACCGTGGACCCGTACGATCGGAGGGGTCAGCCCCAGCATTTT

d_call: -
j_call: TRBJ2-1
clone_size: -
v_call: TRBV25-1
cdr3_aa: CASSHIESSYNEQFF
cdr3_nt: TGTGCCAGCAGCCATATAGAGAGCTCCTACAATGAGCAGTTCTTC

d_call: -
j_call: TRBJ2-3
clone_size: -
v_call: TRBV5-1
cdr3_aa: CASSLFSGTDTQYF
cdr3_nt: TGCGCCAGCAGCTTATTCTCAGGAACAGATACGCAGTATTTT

d_call: -
j_call: TRBJ1-3
clone_size: once
v_call: TRBV5-1
cdr3_aa: CASSLGHNSGNTIYF
cdr3_nt: TGCGCCAGCAGCCTCGGACACAACTCTGGAAACACCATATATTTT

d_call: -
j_call: TRBJ2-1
clone_size: -
v_call: TRBV30
cdr3_aa: CATWGGPYNEQFF
cdr3_nt: TGTGCTACCTGGGGAGGTCCTTACAATGAGCAGTTCTTC

d_call: TRBD2
j_call: TRBJ2-7
clone_size: -
v_call: TRBV2
cdr3_aa: CALTGGIEQYF
cdr3_nt: TGTGCCCTCACGGGAGGGATCGAGCAGTACTTC

d_call: -
j_call: TRBJ1-6
clone_size: -
v_call: TRBV5-1
cdr3_aa: CASSADKGALHF
cdr3_nt: TGCGCCAGCAGCGCTGACAAGGGGGCCCTCCACTTT

d_call: -
j_call: TRBJ2-7
clone_size: once
v_call: TRBV9
cdr3_aa: CASSVAEGAYEQYF
cdr3_nt: TGTGCCAGCAGCGTAGCCGAGGGGGCCTACGAGCAGTACTTC

d_call: TRBD2
j_call: TRBJ2-7
clone_size: -
v_call: TRBV19
cdr3_aa: CASSIVRGLADYEQYF
cdr3_nt: TGTGCCAGTAGTATAGTACGGGGACTAGCAGACTACGAGCAGTACTTC

d_call: -
j_call: TRBJ2-2
clone_size: -
v_call: TRBV14
cdr3_aa: CASSLQGVGGELFF
cdr3_nt: TGTGCCAGCAGCCTACAGGGAGTTGGCGGGGAGCTGTTTTTT

d_call: TRBD2
j_call: TRBJ2-2
clone_size: -
v_call: TRBV24-1
cdr3_aa: CATSDLGLAEGDTGELFF
cdr3_nt: TGTGCCACCAGTGACCTCGGACTAGCGGAAGGGGACACCGGGGAGCTGTTTTTT

d_call: -
j_call: TRBJ2-2
clone_size: -
v_call: TRBV11-3
cdr3_aa: CASSLDAALGGELFF
cdr3_nt: TGTGCCAGCAGCTTAGACGCGGCTCTTGGCGGGGAGCTGTTTTTT

d_call: TRBD1
j_call: TRBJ1-5
clone_size: -
v_call: TRBV10-3
cdr3_aa: CAISEPWTGGGQPQHF
cdr3_nt: TGTGCCATCAGTGAGCCCTGGACAGGGGGGGGGCAGCCCCAGCATTTT

d_call: -
j_call: TRBJ2-3
clone_size: -
v_call: TRBV13
cdr3_aa: CASSLGERGTQYF
cdr3_nt: TGTGCCAGCAGCTTAGGGGAACGCGGTACGCAGTATTTT

d_call: TRBD1
j_call: TRBJ2-3
clone_size: -
v_call: TRBV5-4
cdr3_aa: CASSSEQGASQGSDTQYF
cdr3_nt: TGTGCCAGCAGCTCGGAACAGGGGGCCTCCCAGGGGAGTGATACGCAGTATTTT

d_call: -
j_call: TRBJ2-7
clone_size: -
v_call: TRBV10-1
cdr3_aa: CASWSAYEQYF
cdr3_nt: TGCGCCAGCTGGTCGGCCTACGAGCAGTACTTC

d_call: -
j_call: TRBJ1-6
clone_size: -
v_call: TRBV7-6
cdr3_aa: CASRSGVNNSPLHF
cdr3_nt: TGTGCCAGCCGCTCAGGCGTGAATAATTCACCCCTCCACTTT